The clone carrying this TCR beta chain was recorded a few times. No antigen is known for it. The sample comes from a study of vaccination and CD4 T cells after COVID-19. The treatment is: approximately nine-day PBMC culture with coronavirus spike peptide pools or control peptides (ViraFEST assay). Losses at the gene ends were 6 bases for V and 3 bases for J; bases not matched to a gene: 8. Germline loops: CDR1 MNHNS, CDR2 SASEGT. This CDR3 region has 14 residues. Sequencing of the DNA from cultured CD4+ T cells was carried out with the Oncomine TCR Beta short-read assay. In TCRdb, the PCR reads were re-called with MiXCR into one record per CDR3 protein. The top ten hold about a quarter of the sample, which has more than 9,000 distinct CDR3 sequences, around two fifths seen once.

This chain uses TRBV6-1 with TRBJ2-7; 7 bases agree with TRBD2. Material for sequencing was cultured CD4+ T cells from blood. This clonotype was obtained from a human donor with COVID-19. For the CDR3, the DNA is TGTGCCAGCAGCCTTGGGAGGGTAAACTACGAGCAGTACTTC. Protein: CASSLGRVNYEQYF.